This TCR beta chain was found in a study of naive and memory T cell subsets. TCR cDNA received a 3' ligated oligonucleotide that carried a UMI. Amplification of ligated cDNA took four PCR rounds with SP2 and nested alpha and beta constant primers. In TCRdb, the 5' RACE reads were re-called with MiXCR into one record per CDR3 protein. The table records tens of thousands of distinct CDR3 sequences, 6% to 8.5% of them present only once. V lost 5 bases to trimming and J lost 2 bases, with 16 bases between them. CDR3 size: 15 residues. This receptor was taken from a female donor in good health. J is TRBJ2-7 and V is TRBV12-3 or TRBV12-4; D may be TRBD1 (6 bases). CDR3 nucleotides: TGTGCCAGCAGTGAGATCCGGGACAACACCTACGAGCAGTACTTC. It is translated as CASSEIRDNTYEQYF.